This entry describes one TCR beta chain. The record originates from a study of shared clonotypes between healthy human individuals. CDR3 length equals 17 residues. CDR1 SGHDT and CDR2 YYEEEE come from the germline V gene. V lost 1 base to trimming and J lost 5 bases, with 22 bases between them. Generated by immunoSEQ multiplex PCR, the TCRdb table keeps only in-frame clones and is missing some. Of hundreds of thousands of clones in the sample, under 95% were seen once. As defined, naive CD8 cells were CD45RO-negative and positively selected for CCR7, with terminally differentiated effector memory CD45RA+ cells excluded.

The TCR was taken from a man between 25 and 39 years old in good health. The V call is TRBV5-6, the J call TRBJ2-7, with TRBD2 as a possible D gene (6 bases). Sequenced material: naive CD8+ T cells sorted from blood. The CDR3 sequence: CASSLPRGKGPVHEQYF. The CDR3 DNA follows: TGTGCCAGCAGCTTGCCCCGCGGGAAGGGGCCGGTCCACGAGCAGTACTTC.